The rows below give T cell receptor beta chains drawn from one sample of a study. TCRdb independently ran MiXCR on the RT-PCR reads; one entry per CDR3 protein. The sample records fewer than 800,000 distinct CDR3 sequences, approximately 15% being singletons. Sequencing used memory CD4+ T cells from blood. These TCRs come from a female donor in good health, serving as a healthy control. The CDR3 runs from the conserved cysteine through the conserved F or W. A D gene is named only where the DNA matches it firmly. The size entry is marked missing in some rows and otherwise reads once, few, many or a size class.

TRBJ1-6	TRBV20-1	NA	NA	CSVGQPNSPLHF	TGCAGTGTCGGACAGCCGAATTCACCCCTCCACTTT
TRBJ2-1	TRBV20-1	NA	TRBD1	CSAYRGLVYNEQFF	TGCAGTGCCTACAGGGGGCTCGTGTACAATGAGCAGTTCTTC
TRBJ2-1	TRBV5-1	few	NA	CASSFGLARDEQFF	TGCGCCAGCAGCTTTGGGTTGGCTAGGGATGAGCAGTTCTTC
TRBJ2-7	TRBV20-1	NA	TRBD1	CRARGLLDRGDYEQYF	TGCCGTGCTAGAGGCCTTCTCGACAGGGGGGACTACGAGCAGTACTTC
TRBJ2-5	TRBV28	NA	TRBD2	CASSSPAGGAETQYF	TGTGCCAGCAGTTCCCCAGCGGGAGGGGCGGAGACCCAGTACTTC
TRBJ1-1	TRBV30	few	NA	CAWSFLTGALEAFF	TGTGCCTGGAGTTTCCTAACAGGTGCCCTTGAAGCTTTCTTT
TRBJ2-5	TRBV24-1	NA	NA	CATSAQGAQETQYF	TGTGCCACCAGTGCCCAGGGCGCACAAGAGACCCAGTACTTC
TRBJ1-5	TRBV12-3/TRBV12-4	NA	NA	CASSPGLISNQPQHF	TGTGCCAGCAGTCCTGGACTGATTAGCAATCAGCCCCAGCATTTT
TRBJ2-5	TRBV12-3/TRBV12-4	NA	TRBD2	CASSLTLAGLKTQYF	TGTGCCAGCAGTTTAACACTAGCGGGACTAAAGACCCAGTACTTC
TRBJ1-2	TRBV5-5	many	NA	CASSQGGTNYGYTF	TGTGCCAGCAGCCAAGGGGGTACTAACTATGGCTACACCTTC
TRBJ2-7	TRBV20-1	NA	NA	CSATDSRTYEQYF	TGCAGTGCAACGGACAGCCGAACGTACGAGCAGTACTTC
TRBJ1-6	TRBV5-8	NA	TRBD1	CASSLRTGRGNSPLHF	TGTGCCAGCAGCCTACGGACAGGTCGGGGTAATTCACCCCTCCACTTT
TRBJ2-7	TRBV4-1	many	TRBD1	CASSQGPDRPYEQYF	TGCGCCAGCAGCCAAGGGCCGGACAGGCCGTACGAGCAGTACTTC
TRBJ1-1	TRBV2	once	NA	CASSGEVEAFF	TGTGCCAGCAGTGGGGAGGTGGAAGCTTTCTTT